Below are 9 T cell receptor beta chains sequenced from a single sample in a study of shared T cell receptors in the human thymus. Here immunoSEQ multiplex PCR was the method, and the copy in TCRdb shows in-frame clones only, minus some. The data show roughly 700,000 clones, with approximately 87% seen just once and about 0.01% held by the top ten. These data were also filed under a second study, of human thymus T cells.

The sequenced sample was thymocytes. The source is a boy under two years old with a congenital heart defect.

The V gene is TRBV6-5, the J gene TRBJ1-4, with 7 bases matching TRBD1. The CDR3 length is 14 residues. Looked up from germline, CDR1 is MNHEY and CDR2 is SVGAGI. The ends lost 6 bases at V and 5 bases at J; junction bases unmatched: 6. The CDR3 loop reads CASRFDRENEKLFF. CDR3 in DNA: TGTGCCAGCAGATTTGACAGGGAAAATGAAAAACTGTTTTTT.

This clone was found once. This chain links TRBV11-3 with TRBJ2-7; tentative D call: TRBD1 (5 bases). Germline V lookup: CDR1 SGHNT, CDR2 YENEEA. CDR3 length: 15 amino acids. V gave up 3 bases and J gave up 1 base, with 13 bases separating them. CDR3 in amino acids: CASSFRTPRSYEQYF. Here the CDR3 DNA reads TGTGCCAGCAGCTTTAGGACACCGAGGTCCTACGAGCAGTACTTC.

V usage is TRBV19 and J usage is TRBJ2-3; 12 bases align to TRBD2. This CDR3 has 19 amino acids. The germline gives CDR1 LNHDA, CDR2 SQIVND (reference sequence). Losses at the gene ends were 3 bases for V and 4 bases for J; bases not matched to a gene: 14. CDR3 residues: CASSISSGRAGGESDTQYF. For the CDR3, the DNA is TGTGCCAGTAGTATTTCTAGCGGGAGGGCCGGAGGCGAGTCAGATACGCAGTATTTT.

The rearrangement uses TRBV4-3 and TRBJ2-1; D unclear. Germline assignment: CDR1 LGHNA and CDR2 YSLEER. The CDR3 sequence is 14 residues long. With 4 bases removed from V and 5 bases from J, the gap between germline ends came to 12 bases. The CDR3 here is CASSPRPQNNEQFF. The CDR3 DNA is TGCGCCAGCAGCCCCAGGCCGCAGAACAATGAGCAGTTCTTC.

The rearrangement joins TRBV25-1 to TRBJ2-5; possible D gene TRBD1, 8 bases. CDR3 length equals 18 residues. Looked up from germline, CDR1 is MGHDK and CDR2 is SYGVNS. V was cut by 5 bases and J by 5 bases, with 27 bases left in between. The CDR3 reads CASSLEILGQGGRETQYF. For the CDR3, the DNA is TGTGCCAGCAGTCTTGAGATCCTCGGACAGGGAGGGCGGGAGACCCAGTACTTC. Complete variable domain (other parts from reference TRBV25-1 and TRBJ2-5): EADIYQTPRYLVIGTGKKITLECSQTMGHDKMYWYQQDPGMELHLIHYSYGVNSTEKGDLSSESTVSRIRTEHFPLTLESARPSHTSQYLCASSLEILGQGGRETQYFGPGTRLLVL.

The V and J genes are TRBV4-1 and TRBJ2-2; TRBD1 aligns across 8 bases. The germline CDR1 and CDR2 sequences are MGHRA and YSYEKL. V was clipped by 1 base and J by 1 base; unmatched bases: 2. This CDR3 has 16 residues. For the CDR3, the DNA is TGCGCCAGCAGCCAAGTGGGACAGGAGAACACCGGGGAGCTGTTTTTT. Translated: CASSQVGQENTGELFF.

V gene TRBV28 combines with J gene TRBJ2-1; 8 bases map to TRBD2. The V segment lost 2 bases and the J segment 6 bases; nucleotides outside the gene matches: 12. This CDR3 contains 17 residues. CDR1 is MDHEN, CDR2 SYDVKM, per germline. CDR3 sequence reads: CASSLPPFSGEINEQFF. CDR3 in DNA: TGTGCCAGCAGTTTACCCCCGTTTAGCGGGGAAATCAATGAGCAGTTCTTC.

The chain couples TRBV4-2 to TRBJ2-1, with 8 bases identical to TRBD2. Germline lookup yields CDR1 LGHNA and CDR2 YNFKEQ. The J segment lost 6 bases and the V segment lost 4 bases, leaving 8 bases of the junction unmatched. This CDR3 spans 15 amino acids. The CDR3 loop is CASSPKRAGGNEQFF. As DNA, the CDR3 is TGTGCCAGCAGCCCCAAGCGGGCGGGGGGCAATGAGCAGTTCTTC.

The rearrangement joins TRBV9 to TRBJ2-3; TRBD2 aligns across 14 bases. The germline gives CDR1 SGDLS, CDR2 YYNGEE. The CDR3 is 18 residues long. Germline trimming cut 4 bases from V and 4 bases from J; bases unmatched to any gene: 11. CDR3 amino acids: CASSQGLAGASFPDTQYF. CDR3 nucleotides: TGTGCCAGCAGCCAGGGACTAGCGGGAGCCAGCTTCCCAGATACGCAGTATTTT.